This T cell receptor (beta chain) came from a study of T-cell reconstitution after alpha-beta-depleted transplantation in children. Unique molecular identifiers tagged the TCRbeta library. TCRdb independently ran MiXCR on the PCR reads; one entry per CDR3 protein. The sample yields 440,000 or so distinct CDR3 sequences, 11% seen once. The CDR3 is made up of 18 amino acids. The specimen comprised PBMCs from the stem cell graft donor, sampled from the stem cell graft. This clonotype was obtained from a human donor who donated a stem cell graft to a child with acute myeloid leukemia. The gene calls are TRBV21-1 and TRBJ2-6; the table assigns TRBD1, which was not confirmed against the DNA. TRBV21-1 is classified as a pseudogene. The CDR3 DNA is TGTGCCAGCTCCCCCCTGGGACAGGCCGCCTCTGGGGCCAACGTCCTGACTTTC. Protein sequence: CASSPLGQAASGANVLTF.